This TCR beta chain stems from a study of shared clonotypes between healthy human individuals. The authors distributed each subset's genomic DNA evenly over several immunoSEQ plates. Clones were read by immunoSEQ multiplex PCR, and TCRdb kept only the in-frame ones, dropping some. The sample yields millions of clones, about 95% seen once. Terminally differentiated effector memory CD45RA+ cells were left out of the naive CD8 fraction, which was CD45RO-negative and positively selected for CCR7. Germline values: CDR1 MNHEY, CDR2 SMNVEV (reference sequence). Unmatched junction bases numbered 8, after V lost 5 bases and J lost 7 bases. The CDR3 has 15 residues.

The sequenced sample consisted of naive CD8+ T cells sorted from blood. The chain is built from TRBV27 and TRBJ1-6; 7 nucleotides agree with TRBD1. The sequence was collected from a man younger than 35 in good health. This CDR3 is CASSIGGGGNSPLHF. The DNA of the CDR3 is TGTGCCAGCAGTATAGGGGGCGGTGGGAATTCACCCCTCCACTTT.